This TCR beta chain was sequenced during a study of blood T cell repertoires in COVID-19. This table comes from immunoSEQ multiplex PCR, and its TCRdb copy is limited to in-frame clones, with some not included. Seen here are 450,000 or so clones, approximately 90% observed once, and the top ten hold 0.7% to 1%. There are a few counts of this clone. Seattle patients were enrolled while actively infected and followed longitudinally. Between the trimmed V and J ends, which lost 8 bases and 0 bases, there was a span of 5 bases. This CDR3 is 11 amino acids long. What was sequenced was peripheral blood. This sequence joins TRBV12-3 or TRBV12-4 and TRBJ2-7; D is uncertain. The sequence came from a man between 18 and 29 years old with COVID-19, enrolled during active disease. The CDR3 reads CASATSYEQYF. CDR3 DNA sequence: TGTGCCAGCGCTACCTCCTACGAGCAGTACTTC.